These 30 T cell receptor beta chains share one sample of origin, sequenced in a study of blood T cells in healthy people across ages. Through a sample-barcoded 5' primer and a J-beta primer mix, a second PCR was run for roughly 7 to 12 cycles. Each CDR3 protein gets one entry after TCRdb re-called the 5' RACE reads with MiXCR. The repertoire consists of some 780,000 distinct CDR3 sequences, with 56% occurring once and the leading ten covering roughly 25%. The sequenced sample was blood. These receptors were collected from a man aged 35-49 years in good health.

The chain couples TRBV11-2 to TRBJ2-7; 8 positions agree with TRBD2. The germline V gene has CDR1 SGHAT and CDR2 FQNNGV. V lost 1 base, J lost 6 bases, and 8 bases stayed unmatched. CDR3 length equals 15 residues. CDR3 region: CASSLGTSRLPEQYF. CDR3 bases: TGTGCCAGCAGCTTAGGGACTAGCAGGCTACCCGAGCAGTACTTC. The complete variable domain, with remaining parts taken from reference TRBV11-2 and TRBJ2-7, reads EAGVAQSPRYKIIEKRQSVAFWCNPISGHATLYWYQQILGQGPKLLIQFQNNGVVDDSQLPKDRFSAERLKGVDSTLKIQPAKLEDSAVYLCASSLGTSRLPEQYFGPGTRLTVT.

The chain recombines TRBV6-5 with TRBJ2-7, with D tentatively TRBD2 (5 bases). Germline V gene data show CDR1 as MNHEY and CDR2 as SVGAGI. V was trimmed by 0 bases and J by 5 bases, leaving 14 bases between them. The CDR3 spans 15 residues. The DNA of the CDR3 is TGTGCCAGCAGTTACTCATACGGGGAAAACGACGAGCAGTACTTC. Protein: CASSYSYGENDEQYF.

The genes are TRBV15 and TRBJ1-2, with D maybe TRBD1 (5 bases). Germline V lookup: CDR1 LNHNV, CDR2 YYDKDF (reference sequence). The CDR3 has 15 residues. Trimming stripped 0 bases from V and 2 bases from J, with 10 bases between. The CDR3 region is CATSREQSGNYGYTF. The DNA for the CDR3 is TGTGCCACCAGCAGAGAACAATCAGGGAACTATGGCTACACCTTC.

The table lists this clonotype with a few counts. The gene calls are TRBV7-9 and TRBJ1-2, with 9 bases aligning to TRBD1. V trimming: 5 bases; J trimming: 3 bases; junction bases outside the gene matches: 10. Germline V gene sequence: CDR1 SEHNR, CDR2 FQNEAQ (reference sequence). This CDR3 is 16 amino acids long. The CDR3 protein is CASSRDRAFPHYGYTF. The CDR3 nucleotides read TGTGCCAGCAGCCGGGACAGGGCCTTCCCTCACTATGGCTACACCTTC.

This sequence joins TRBV9 and TRBJ2-3; 7 bases are a match to TRBD1. Germline CDR1 reads SGDLS; CDR2 reads YYNGEE. V was clipped by 5 bases and J by 0 bases; unmatched bases: 9. This CDR3 contains 16 residues. As DNA, the CDR3 is TGTGCCAGCAGTGTATGGGACAGTGCTAGCACAGATACGCAGTATTTT. This translates into CASSVWDSASTDTQYF.

This clonotype came up a few times. The chain links TRBV12-3 or TRBV12-4 to TRBJ2-3; tentative D call: TRBD2 (6 bases). The V end was cut by 4 bases, the J end by 0 bases, with 11 bases between. The CDR3 loop spans 15 amino acids. CDR3: CASSYGRGSTDTQYF. CDR3 sequence (DNA): TGTGCCAGCAGTTATGGACGGGGGAGCACAGATACGCAGTATTTT.

This clonotype was seen just once. V gene TRBV7-2 combines with J gene TRBJ2-2; 7 bases align to TRBD2. Germline CDR1 is SGHTA and CDR2 is FQGNSA. V gave up 5 bases and J gave up 10 bases; unmatched junction bases: 1. The CDR3 consists of 11 residues. The CDR3 nucleotides are TGTGCCAGCAGCGGGGGGGTGGAGCTGTTTTTT. Amino acids: CASSGGVELFF.

The V call is TRBV27, the J call TRBJ2-7; D possibly corresponds to TRBD1 (6 bases). The germline gives CDR1 MNHEY, CDR2 SMNVEV (reference sequence). Trimming took off 3 bases at V and 1 base at J, with 13 bases between the two ends. The CDR3 is made up of 15 amino acids. Here the CDR3 reads CASSFDQGSSYEQYF. The CDR3 coding sequence is TGTGCCAGCAGTTTTGATCAGGGGTCGTCCTACGAGCAGTACTTC.

This clonotype was seen a few times. V and J are TRBV27 and TRBJ1-2, with D perhaps TRBD1 (5 bases). In germline, CDR1 is MNHEY, CDR2 SMNVEV (reference sequence). The CDR3 totals 14 residues. Trimming left V 5 bases short and J 6 bases short, with 16 bases between. The CDR3 DNA reads as TGTGCCAGCAGTCCCAAGCCAGGGACTAATGGCTACACCTTC. It encodes CASSPKPGTNGYTF.

This clonotype has only a few counts. The J gene is TRBJ2-7, the V gene TRBV28; 7 bases match TRBD1. CDR1 and CDR2 (germline): MDHEN, SYDVKM. This CDR3 spans 13 amino acids. The ends lost 5 bases at V and 5 bases at J; junction bases unmatched: 6. In DNA, the CDR3 is TGTGCCAGCAGTCGAGGGGGCTGGAACGAGCAGTACTTC. It codes for CASSRGGWNEQYF.

This clonotype was seen only a few times. The V gene is TRBV7-2, the J gene TRBJ2-2; D unresolved. The CDR3 runs to 15 residues. The germline V and J ends were trimmed by 6 bases and 3 bases, with 14 bases remaining between them. Germline V CDR1 and CDR2: SGHTA, FQGNSA. CDR3 sequence: CASSHPVGYTGELFF. The CDR3 nucleotides are TGTGCCAGCAGTCATCCCGTTGGCTACACCGGGGAGCTGTTTTTT.

J is TRBJ2-1 and V is TRBV6-2 or TRBV6-3; 9 bases line up with TRBD2. The CDR3 consists of 13 residues. Germline V gene lookup returns CDR1 MNHEY and CDR2 SVGEGT. The J segment lost 12 bases and the V segment lost 7 bases, leaving 10 bases of the junction unmatched. CDR3 DNA sequence: TGTGCCAGCAACCCTCTAGCGGGATCGGGGCAGTTCTTC. Translation: CASNPLAGSGQFF.

The chain employs TRBV5-1 and TRBJ1-2; D gene ambiguous. Germline lookup yields CDR1 SGHRS and CDR2 YFSETQ. The CDR3 extends over 15 amino acids. V gave up 0 bases and J gave up 8 bases, with 17 bases separating them. The CDR3 spells CASSLGLPRQRGYTF. The DNA for the CDR3 is TGCGCCAGCAGCTTGGGACTTCCCCGGCAGAGGGGCTACACCTTC.

This chain connects TRBV24-1 to TRBJ1-2, with a possible D match to TRBD1 (5 bases). The V end lost 4 bases, the J end lost 6 bases, and 11 bases lay between the germline ends. Germline lookup yields CDR1 KGHDR and CDR2 SFDVKD. The CDR3 has 13 amino acids. The chain's CDR3 is CATSEAGDHGYTF. The CDR3 DNA reads as TGTGCCACCAGTGAGGCGGGGGACCATGGCTACACCTTC.

This clonotype has only one observation. This chain joins TRBV29-1 and TRBJ2-1, with TRBD2 as a possible D gene (7 bases). With 3 bases removed from V and 9 bases from J, the gap between germline ends came to 9 bases. CDR1 and CDR2 from the germline V gene are SQVTM and ANQGSEA. The CDR3 is made up of 11 amino acids. CDR3 protein: CSVDGGPEQFF. As DNA, the CDR3 is TGCAGCGTTGACGGGGGGCCTGAGCAGTTCTTC.

The rearrangement joins TRBV2 to TRBJ1-2, with TRBD1 matching over 7 bases. Germline CDR1 and CDR2: SNHLY and FYNNEI. The CDR3 is 14 residues long. J was trimmed by 6 bases and V by 8 bases; bases with no gene match: 12. As DNA, the CDR3 is TGTGCCAGCGGGAAGGAGACAGGGATCAATGGCTACACCTTC. Translation gives CASGKETGINGYTF.

This clonotype appeared a single time. This chain joins TRBV5-1 and TRBJ2-7, with TRBD2 as a possible D gene (6 bases). The germline V gene has CDR1 SGHRS and CDR2 YFSETQ. CDR3 length: 16 amino acids. Trimming shortened V by 7 bases and J by 1 base, and 21 bases separated the two germline ends. The CDR3 DNA follows: TGCGCCAGCCTCGGGAGACCCGGGGCTCCGTCCTACGAGCAGTACTTC. Amino acids: CASLGRPGAPSYEQYF.

The J gene is TRBJ1-1, the V gene TRBV20-1; no clear D gene. Between the trimmed V and J ends, which lost 3 bases and 1 base, there was a span of 6 bases. The CDR3 extends over 12 amino acids. Germline V gene lookup returns CDR1 DFQATT and CDR2 SNEGSKA (reference sequence). The CDR3 reads CSARGGNTEAFF. In nucleotides, the CDR3 is TGCAGTGCTAGGGGAGGGAACACTGAAGCTTTCTTT.

This chain joins TRBV20-1 and TRBJ2-7; TRBD2 aligns across 7 bases. Germline lookup yields CDR1 DFQATT and CDR2 SNEGSKA (reference sequence). With V trimmed by 0 bases and J by 7 bases, 15 bases remained unmatched. The CDR3 runs 16 residues. As DNA, the CDR3 is TGCAGTGCTAGAGATTGGGCTAGACGGGACTACAATGAGCAGTACTTC. It yields the protein CSARDWARRDYNEQYF.

The chain joins TRBV16 to TRBJ2-1; D might be TRBD2 (6 bases). With 2 bases removed from V and 12 bases from J, the gap between germline ends came to 17 bases. CDR1 KGHSY and CDR2 FQNENV come from the germline V gene. CDR3 length: 14 amino acids. The chain's CDR3 is CASSQRTTSCPQFF. In nucleotides, the CDR3 is TGTGCCAGCAGCCAACGGACTACTTCATGTCCGCAGTTCTTC.

This clonotype was detected only a few times. An end of the junction differs from the germline gene, which may be a read error. The chain carries TRBV24-1 and TRBJ2-1; D might be TRBD2 (6 bases). The tail of the sequence fits TRBJ2-7 better, so the J call may be wrong. CDR3 size: 14 residues. Germline V CDR1 and CDR2: KGHDR, SFDVKD. This CDR3 is CATSDASVSYEQYF. DNA of the CDR3: TGTGCCACTAGTGATGCTAGCGTCTCCTACGAGCAGTACTTC.

The V gene is TRBV20-1, the J gene TRBJ1-5, with D tentatively TRBD1 (5 bases). Trimming took off 3 bases at V and 0 bases at J, with 9 bases between the two ends. This CDR3 is 14 amino acids long. Germline CDR1 DFQATT, CDR2 SNEGSKA (reference sequence). The CDR3 here is CSARGLYSNQPQHF. The CDR3 DNA follows: TGCAGTGCTAGGGGACTCTATAGCAATCAGCCCCAGCATTTT.

The V and J genes are TRBV6-5 and TRBJ2-6; the D is unclear. This CDR3 spans 15 amino acids. V lost 8 bases and J lost 3, with 14 bases in between. Germline-derived CDR1 and CDR2 are MNHEY and SVGAGI. CDR3 protein: CASGALPVGANVLTF. DNA for the CDR3: TGTGCCAGCGGCGCCCTCCCGGTTGGGGCCAACGTCCTGACTTTC.

The gene calls are TRBV5-1 and TRBJ2-1; D gene uncertain. V lost 4 bases to trimming and J lost 0 bases, with 17 bases between them. Per germline, CDR1 SGHRS and CDR2 YFSETQ. CDR3 length: 17 amino acids. The CDR3 DNA is TGCGCCAGCAGCCCACGTCTACCATCCTCCTCCTACAATGAGCAGTTCTTC. Translated, it gives CASSPRLPSSSYNEQFF.

The sample holds a few counts of this clonotype. V and J are TRBV27 and TRBJ2-1; 10 nucleotides match TRBD2. Trimming at V came to 8 bases and at J to 4 bases, leaving 8 bases not matched to a gene. CDR3 length: 15 residues. CDR1 is MNHEY, CDR2 SMNVEV, per germline (reference sequence). CDR3 bases: TGTGCCAGCCGGAAACCGGGACTAGCGTACAATGAGCAGTTCTTC. Its protein product is CASRKPGLAYNEQFF.

V and J are TRBV9 and TRBJ2-7; either TRBD1 or TRBD2 may fit D (5 bases each). In germline, CDR1 is SGDLS, CDR2 YYNGEE. The CDR3 covers 14 residues. Trimming shortened V by 3 bases and J by 0 bases, and 10 bases separated the two germline ends. This CDR3 reads CASSGGRSSYEQYF. The CDR3 region has the DNA TGTGCCAGCAGCGGGGGACGGTCCTCCTACGAGCAGTACTTC.

V and J are TRBV20-1 and TRBJ1-2; D ambiguous. Germline V CDR1 and CDR2: DFQATT, SNEGSKA (reference sequence). V dropped 0 bases and J dropped 4 bases, with 9 bases sitting between them. CDR3 length: 13 amino acids. CDR3 amino acids: CSARDSNFYGYTF. In DNA, the CDR3 is TGCAGTGCTAGAGATTCTAATTTCTATGGCTACACCTTC.

The chain recombines TRBV3-1 with TRBJ1-5, with D possibly matching TRBD1 (5 bases). Deletions cut 1 base from V and 7 bases from J, with 11 bases between. CDR1 is LGHDT and CDR2 is YNNKEL in the germline V gene (reference sequence). The CDR3 spans 14 residues. The chain's CDR3 is CASSQGQGRQPQHF. The CDR3, as DNA: TGTGCCAGCAGCCAAGGGCAGGGTAGGCAGCCCCAGCATTTT.

V and J are TRBV7-9 and TRBJ2-1, with 8 positions matching TRBD2. J was trimmed by 3 bases and V by 2 bases; bases with no gene match: 3. The germline CDR1 and CDR2 sequences are SEHNR and FQNEAQ (reference sequence). The length of the CDR3 is 15 residues. This chain's CDR3 is CASSLTSGDYNEQFF. CDR3 sequence (DNA): TGTGCCAGCAGCTTAACTAGCGGAGACTACAATGAGCAGTTCTTC. Full variable domain (missing parts from reference TRBV7-9 and TRBJ2-1): DTGVSQNPRHKITKRGQNVTFRCDPISEHNRLYWYRQTLGQGPEFLTYFQNEAQLEKSRLLSDRFSAERPKGSFSTLEIQRTEQGDSAMYLCASSLTSGDYNEQFFGPGTRLTVL.

This clonotype occurred once. This chain links TRBV20-1 with TRBJ2-5; TRBD1 might be the D (6 bases). Trimming shortened V by 0 bases and J by 5 bases, and 19 bases separated the two germline ends. There are 16 residues in the CDR3. Germline V lookup: CDR1 DFQATT, CDR2 SNEGSKA (reference sequence). Here the CDR3 reads CSARDPSPGHGETQYF. The CDR3 region has the DNA TGCAGTGCTAGAGATCCCTCTCCGGGACACGGCGAGACCCAGTACTTC.